The 30 T cell receptor delta chains below were found in one sample sequenced in a study of Vδ1+ human thymocytes. Study findings and constraints: Highly polyclonal TRG and TRD repertoires with Gaussian CDR3 length distributions appeared in thymus.

Extracted RNA was reverse transcribed into cDNA. Pooled V-gene forward primers with one constant-region reverse primer generated the CDR3 amplicons by multiplex PCR. TCRdb called clones anew from the multiplex PCR reads with CATT. The sample records around 76,000 delta-chain clones, approximately 30% being singletons. Their antigens remain unidentified. The specimen was Vdelta1+ gamma-delta thymocytes from the thymus. As for subset: FACS-sorted CD3+ TCRalphabeta- TCRVdelta1+ TCRVdelta2- thymocytes. Receptors were obtained from a boy in the first two years of life who had congenital heart surgery.

This chain links TRDV1 with TRDJ1, with 9 bases aligning to TRDD3. The CDR3 is 20 amino acids. Germline trimming cut 4 bases from V and 0 bases from J; bases unmatched to any gene: 18. The V gene's germline CDR1 is TSWWSYY and CDR2 QGS. CDR3 in amino acids: CALGGFSYLLGDQYTDKLIF. The DNA for the CDR3 is TGTGCTCTTGGGGGATTTTCCTATTTACTGGGGGACCAGTACACCGATAAACTCATCTTT.

Points on this clone: At one of its ends the junction is not consistent with the germline gene, which may arise from a read error. The rearrangement joins TRDV1 to TRDJ1; D uncertain. CDR1 and CDR2 (germline): TSWWSYY, QGS. The CDR3 covers 23 residues. The CDR3 coding sequence is TGTGCTCTTGGGGAACCTATCAATCCGATCGTTGGTGTGAGATCCGTTTACACCGACAAACTCATCTTT. Translation gives CALGEPINPIVGVRSVYTDKLIF.

In its sample, this clone was seen a few times. The chain links TRDV1 to TRDJ1; 7 bases are shared with TRDD3. CDR3 length equals 18 residues. Looked up from germline, CDR1 is TSWWSYY and CDR2 is QGS. V dropped 4 bases and J dropped 5; count of bases not matched to a gene: 19. DNA of the CDR3: TGTGCTCTTGGGGTTACCGCCCTGGGGGCTAATTGTAGGGATAAACTCATCTTT. This encodes CALGVTALGANCRDKLIF.

On this clone: At one end the junction does not follow the germline gene, possibly because of a read error. This rearrangement joins TRDV1 to TRDJ1, with D maybe TRDD2 (7 bases). Germline V CDR1 and CDR2: TSWWSYY, QGS. CDR3 length: 17 amino acids. The CDR3 nucleotides are TGTGCTCGTGGGATTCCTACTGGGCTGAGAAGGACCGATAAACTCATCTTT. This sequence encodes CARGIPTGLRRTDKLIF.

The chain links TRDV1 to TRDJ1; the match to TRDD3 covers 10 bases. Germline CDR1 TSWWSYY, CDR2 QGS. This CDR3 is 18 amino acids long. Trimming removed 4 bases from V and 0 bases from J; junction bases left unmatched: 11. CDR3 bases: TGTGCTCTTGGGGTCCCATCCCATGGGGGATACTACACCGATAAACTCATCTTT. Protein: CALGVPSHGGYYTDKLIF.

This clone was seen a few times. The chain links TRDV1 to TRDJ1; no clear D gene. The CDR3 length is 19 residues. Trimming removed 1 base from V and 0 bases from J, with 21 bases in between. From germline, CDR1 is TSWWSYY and CDR2 QGS. The CDR3 nucleotides read TGTGCTCTTGGGGAACCAGACTACGTACGGGGCTTGTACACCGATAAACTCATCTTT. Translating it yields CALGEPDYVRGLYTDKLIF.

The chain joins TRDV1 to TRDJ1; 9 bases are shared with TRDD3. Looked up from germline, CDR1 is TSWWSYY and CDR2 is QGS. Trimming removed 1 base from V and 0 bases from J; junction bases left unmatched: 15. This CDR3 is built from 20 residues. DNA of the CDR3: TGTGCTCTTGGGGAACACCTTCTCGGGGGATACTACTTTTACACCGATAAACTCATCTTT. Its protein product is CALGEHLLGGYYFYTDKLIF.

This clone was seen a few times. This sequence joins TRDV1 and TRDJ1; 13 bases align to TRDD3. The junction had 39 bases not matched to a gene; V was cut back by 2 bases and J by 0 bases. The CDR3 covers 29 residues. Germline V lookup: CDR1 TSWWSYY, CDR2 QGS. The CDR3 DNA follows: TGTGCTCTTGGGGAATACAGCCCTCGCTCTTCCCCCGTTGTACTGGGGGATACGCCCGGGGGCGGTCACACCGATAAACTCATCTTT. Its protein product is CALGEYSPRSSPVVLGDTPGGGHTDKLIF.

The chain recombines TRDV2 with TRDJ2; 12 bases are shared with TRDD3. V trimming: 0 bases; J trimming: 4 bases; junction bases outside the gene matches: 11. Germline lookup yields CDR1 GEAIGNYY and CDR2 EKD. This CDR3 region has 19 residues. CDR3 protein: CACDTGLGDTPASTAQLFF. The CDR3 DNA sequence: TGTGCCTGTGACACCGGCCTGGGGGATACGCCTGCTTCGACAGCACAACTCTTCTTT.

The V gene is TRDV1, the J gene TRDJ1; D may be TRDD3 (5 bases). Germline V lookup: CDR1 TSWWSYY, CDR2 QGS. V lost 0 bases and J 0 bases, leaving 11 bases between the germline ends. This CDR3 spans 16 amino acids. CDR3 residues: CALGELRYGDTDKLIF. CDR3 nucleotides: TGTGCTCTTGGGGAACTACGGTATGGGGACACCGATAAACTCATCTTT.

A few counts support this clone. This rearrangement joins TRDV1 to TRDJ1; 10 positions agree with TRDD3. This CDR3 contains 20 residues. Germline V lookup: CDR1 TSWWSYY, CDR2 QGS. V lost 0 bases and J lost 8; bases outside the gene matches: 21. CDR3 in DNA: TGTGCTCTTGGGGAACTGTCCTACGTACTGGGGGATCATGGATTAATAAAACTCATCTTT. Amino acid sequence: CALGELSYVLGDHGLIKLIF.

This clone was seen only a few times. V and J are TRDV1 and TRDJ1; 10 bases fit TRDD3. Trimming took 5 bases from V and 0 from J; bases not matched to a gene: 18. CDR3 length: 20 residues. Germline CDR1 TSWWSYY, CDR2 QGS. Written as DNA, the CDR3 is TGTGCTCTTGGGCCCCCGGGGGGGGGATACGCTCGGTACTACACCGATAAACTCATCTTT. Translating it yields CALGPPGGGYARYYTDKLIF.

The V gene is TRDV1, the J gene TRDJ1, with 10 nucleotides matching TRDD3. CDR1 and CDR2 from the germline V gene are TSWWSYY and QGS. CDR3 size: 24 residues. With V trimmed by 5 bases and J by 0 bases, 30 bases remained unmatched. The CDR3, as DNA: TGTGCTCTTGGGTCCCATCCAACCTACGACGTGAGTACTGGGGGATGCAAGTACACCGATAAACTCATCTTT. This sequence encodes CALGSHPTYDVSTGGCKYTDKLIF.

This clone has just a few counts. The rearrangement uses TRDV1 and TRDJ1; 9 bases are shared with TRDD3. The CDR3 is made up of 20 amino acids. Germline-derived CDR1 and CDR2 are TSWWSYY and QGS. Unmatched junction bases numbered 16, after V lost 2 bases and J lost 0 bases. CDR3 in DNA: TGTGCTCTTGGGGAAAGGTCCTACAGCCGGGGGATACTTAACACCGATAAACTCATCTTT. It translates to CALGERSYSRGILNTDKLIF.

The V and J genes are TRDV1 and TRDJ1; D unresolved. The CDR3 is made up of 14 amino acids. Germline values: CDR1 TSWWSYY, CDR2 QGS. The ends were cut back, 2 bases at V and 3 bases at J, with 10 bases in the middle. CDR3 nucleotide sequence: TGTGCTCTTGGGGAAAAGGGAAAGGCCGATAAACTCATCTTT. This codes for CALGEKGKADKLIF.

In this sample, this clone turned up a few times. The rearrangement joins TRDV1 to TRDJ1; D is perhaps TRDD3 (5 bases). V dropped 1 base and J dropped 9 bases, with 18 bases sitting between them. CDR1 is TSWWSYY, CDR2 QGS, per germline. The length of the CDR3 is 15 residues. Here the CDR3 reads CALGEPVWGDLELIF. The CDR3 nucleotides are TGTGCTCTTGGGGAACCGGTGTGGGGCGACCTGGAACTCATCTTT.

This clone has just a few counts. The chain couples TRDV1 to TRDJ1; 8 bases match TRDD3. CDR3 length: 23 residues. V shed 0 bases and J 0 bases; nucleotides not matched to a gene: 24. Germline V gene sequence: CDR1 TSWWSYY, CDR2 QGS. CDR3 loop: CALGELDHPYVEGYGDHTDKLIF. CDR3 nucleotide sequence: TGTGCTCTTGGGGAACTAGACCATCCCTACGTCGAGGGATACGGGGATCACACCGATAAACTCATCTTT.

This clone has a single count. This chain links TRDV1 with TRDJ1; 7 positions agree with TRDD3. CDR1 TSWWSYY and CDR2 QGS come from the germline V gene. The CDR3 covers 23 residues. The V gene end was trimmed by 3 bases and the J gene end by 0 bases; junction bases not matched to a gene: 28. CDR3 amino acids: CALGDHEVWDTPNLDRYTDKLIF. The CDR3 bases are TGTGCTCTTGGGGATCACGAAGTGTGGGATACCCCCAACCTAGACCGATACACCGATAAACTCATCTTT.

The chain is built from TRDV1 and TRDJ1, with 9 bases that match TRDD3. This CDR3 region has 22 residues. Trimming removed 2 bases from V and 1 base from J; junction bases left unmatched: 23. Germline V gene lookup returns CDR1 TSWWSYY and CDR2 QGS. CDR3 DNA sequence: TGTGCTCTTGGGGAAGGGATGATTGGGTACCTAAGGGGGATACCTTGCACCGATAAACTCATCTTT. Translation gives CALGEGMIGYLRGIPCTDKLIF.

V and J are TRDV1 and TRDJ1, with 9 bases fitting TRDD2. Germline CDR1 is TSWWSYY and CDR2 is QGS. V lost 5 bases and J lost 2; bases outside the gene matches: 18. The CDR3 is 19 amino acids. CDR3 DNA: TGTGCTCTTGGGAAACACCAGGCCTTCCTACGTGGCCTGACCGATAAACTCATCTTT. Translating gives CALGKHQAFLRGLTDKLIF.

This clone was recorded a few times. The chain couples TRDV1 to TRDJ1; D not certain. Trimming took off 3 bases at V and 4 bases at J, with 12 bases between the two ends. CDR3 length equals 14 residues. The germline V gene encodes CDR1 TSWWSYY and CDR2 QGS. The CDR3 loop reads CALGEALNGDKLIF. The CDR3 DNA reads as TGTGCTCTTGGGGAGGCCCTGAACGGCGATAAACTCATCTTT.

This clone came up a few times. The sample has other DNA sequences that encode this CDR3 too. This chain joins TRDV1 and TRDJ1; a possible D gene is TRDD3 (5 bases). CDR3 size: 16 residues. In germline, CDR1 is TSWWSYY, CDR2 QGS. V was trimmed by 5 bases and J by 4 bases, leaving 20 bases between them. CDR3 loop: CALGNPGGLELDKLIF. In nucleotides, the CDR3 is TGTGCTCTTGGGAACCCGGGGGGGCTCGAACTCGATAAACTCATCTTT.

The gene calls are TRDV1 and TRDJ1; TRDD3 matches 7 bases. The CDR3 is 16 amino acids. In germline, CDR1 is TSWWSYY, CDR2 QGS. The J segment lost 4 bases and the V segment lost 3 bases, leaving 11 bases of the junction unmatched. CDR3: CALGENTTDWGDKLIF. The CDR3 coding sequence is TGTGCTCTTGGGGAGAATACTACGGACTGGGGCGATAAACTCATCTTT.

This clone was observed a handful of times. The chain links TRDV1 to TRDJ1, with 8 positions matching TRDD3. The junction had 14 bases not matched to a gene; V was cut back by 0 bases and J by 8 bases. Germline V gene lookup returns CDR1 TSWWSYY and CDR2 QGS. The CDR3 is 17 amino acids. CDR3 region: CALGELRPSPGDRKLIF. DNA for the CDR3: TGTGCTCTTGGGGAACTAAGGCCCTCTCCGGGGGATAGGAAACTCATCTTT.

V gene TRDV1 combines with J gene TRDJ1, with D possibly being TRDD3 (6 bases). There are 19 residues in the CDR3. V dropped 0 bases and J dropped 0 bases, with 20 bases sitting between them. Germline V CDR1 and CDR2: TSWWSYY, QGS. The CDR3 protein is CALGELPHPGGTYTDKLIF. In nucleotides, the CDR3 is TGTGCTCTTGGGGAACTGCCACACCCCGGGGGAACGTACACCGATAAACTCATCTTT.

This clone has only a few counts. The chain recombines TRDV1 with TRDJ1; D possibly corresponds to TRDD3 (6 bases). CDR3 size: 20 residues. Trimming removed 3 bases at V and 5 bases at J, with 31 bases between. The germline V gene has CDR1 TSWWSYY and CDR2 QGS. DNA for the CDR3: TGTGCTCTTGGGGAGTGGTCGCTACAGCCCCTTGGATGGGATAAGGATAAACTCATCTTT. This encodes CALGEWSLQPLGWDKDKLIF.

V and J are TRDV1 and TRDJ1; 13 bases line up with TRDD3. The CDR3 runs 22 residues. The V gene end was trimmed by 3 bases and the J gene end by 3 bases; junction bases not matched to a gene: 22. Germline-derived CDR1 and CDR2 are TSWWSYY and QGS. The DNA for the CDR3 is TGTGCTCTTGGGGAGCTACGTCTACTGGGGGATACGCGTATCCTTGGGCCCGATAAACTCATCTTT. Translated: CALGELRLLGDTRILGPDKLIF.

This chain links TRDV1 with TRDJ1; D remains unclear. The CDR3 is 14 residues long. Per germline, CDR1 TSWWSYY and CDR2 QGS. V was trimmed by 5 bases and J by 0 bases, leaving 10 bases between them. This chain's CDR3 is CALGKRPDTDKLIF. The CDR3 DNA follows: TGTGCTCTTGGGAAACGCCCCGACACCGATAAACTCATCTTT.

There are a few counts of this clone. The chain carries TRDV1 and TRDJ1, with TRDD3 matching 9 bases. The CDR3 consists of 15 residues. Unmatched junction bases numbered 10, after V lost 5 bases and J lost 6 bases. The germline gives CDR1 TSWWSYY, CDR2 QGS. Here the CDR3 DNA reads TGTGCTCTTGGGCCTCTGTACTGGGGGACGTATAAACTCATCTTT. Amino acids: CALGPLYWGTYKLIF.

This clone came up a few times. The chain joins TRDV1 to TRDJ1; 7 bases fit TRDD3. The germline V gene encodes CDR1 TSWWSYY and CDR2 QGS. The CDR3 totals 19 residues. Trimming at V came to 0 bases and at J to 2 bases, leaving 15 bases not matched to a gene. In nucleotides, the CDR3 is TGTGCTCTTGGGGAACTAAGGGCCTACTTCTGGGGGGGAACCGATAAACTCATCTTT. Translated, it gives CALGELRAYFWGGTDKLIF.